Here is one TCR beta chain with its context. Original methodology: By means of reference gene primer amplification, nucleated cell counts were estimated. Sequencing used immunoSEQ multiplex PCR; TCRdb keeps in-frame clones, though not all of them. Clone size and V and J calls were adopted from that table, with D and trimming inferred from the DNA. The data contain about 480,000 clones, around nine tenths of them seen just once; the ten biggest clones take up roughly 4%. These data are taken from a study of blood T cell repertoires in COVID-19. Study-wide background: PBMCs, B-cell-depleted T cells, or T cells provided the cDNA or gDNA that made up the material.

Trimming took 2 bases from V and 8 from J, leaving 7 bases between them. Germline values: CDR1 MNHNY, CDR2 SVGAGI (reference sequence). The CDR3 length is 12 residues. The sequence was obtained from a woman aged 25 to 39 with acute or convalescent COVID-19. The V call is TRBV6-6, the J call TRBJ2-1; D call uncertain. The sequencing sample was made of peripheral blood. The CDR3 sequence: CASSYPFDEQFF. The DNA for the CDR3 is TGTGCCAGCAGTTACCCTTTCGATGAGCAGTTCTTC.